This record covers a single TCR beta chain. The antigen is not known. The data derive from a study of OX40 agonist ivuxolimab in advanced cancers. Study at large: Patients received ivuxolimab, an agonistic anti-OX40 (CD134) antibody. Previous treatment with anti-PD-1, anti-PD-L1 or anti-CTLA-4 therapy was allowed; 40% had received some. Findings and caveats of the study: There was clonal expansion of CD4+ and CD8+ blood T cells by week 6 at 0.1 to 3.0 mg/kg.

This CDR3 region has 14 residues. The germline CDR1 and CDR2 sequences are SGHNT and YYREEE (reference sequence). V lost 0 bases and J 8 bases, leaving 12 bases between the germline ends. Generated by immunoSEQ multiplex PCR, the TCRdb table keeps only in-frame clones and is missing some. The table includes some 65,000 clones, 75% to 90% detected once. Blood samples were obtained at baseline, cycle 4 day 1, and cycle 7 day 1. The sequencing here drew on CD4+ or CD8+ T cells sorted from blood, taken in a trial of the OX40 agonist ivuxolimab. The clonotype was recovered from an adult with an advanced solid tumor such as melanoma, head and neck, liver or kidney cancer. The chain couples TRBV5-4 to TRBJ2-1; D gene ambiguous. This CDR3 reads CASSLVGLEDEQFF. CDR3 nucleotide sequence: TGTGCCAGCAGCTTGGTAGGCTTAGAGGATGAGCAGTTCTTC. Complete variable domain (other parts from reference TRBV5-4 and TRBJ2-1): ETGVTQSPTHLIKTRGQQVTLRCSSQSGHNTVSWYQQALGQGPQFIFQYYREEENGRGNFPPRFSGLQFPNYSSELNVNALELDDSALYLCASSLVGLEDEQFFGPGTRLTVL.